These 26 T cell receptor beta chains were sequenced from one sample in a study of response to subunit inactivated influenza vaccine. TCRdb used MiXCR to reprocess the RT-PCR reads, holding one entry per CDR3 protein. Of about 800,000 distinct CDR3 sequences listed, around 20% were seen once; the top ten hold approximately 10%. Sample: PBMCs from blood, taken approximately 5 days after vaccination. The origin of the receptors is a man aged 50 to 59 who received an inactivated influenza vaccine.

V usage is TRBV9 and J usage is TRBJ1-2, with a tentative D call TRBD1 (5 bases). There are 16 residues in the CDR3. The germline V and J ends were trimmed by 4 bases and 0 bases, with 16 bases remaining between them. Germline V CDR1 and CDR2: SGDLS, YYNGEE. The CDR3 DNA reads as TGTGCCAGCAGCCCCCAGTTCGGGGGAGCTAACTATGGCTACACCTTC. This translates into CASSPQFGGANYGYTF.

The chain combines TRBV4-3 with TRBJ2-1; D could derive from TRBD1 or TRBD2 (6 bases each). V lost 0 bases and J 5 bases, leaving 14 bases between the germline ends. This CDR3 is 16 amino acids long. The germline CDR1 and CDR2 sequences are LGHNA and YSLEER. The CDR3 reads CASSQDRRGRNNEQFF. In DNA form, the CDR3 reads TGCGCCAGCAGCCAAGATCGCCGGGGGCGCAACAATGAGCAGTTCTTC.

The chain recombines TRBV28 with TRBJ2-7; D call uncertain. CDR1 MDHEN and CDR2 SYDVKM come from the germline V gene. V lost 4 bases, J lost 4 bases, and 20 bases lay in between. The CDR3 loop spans 16 amino acids. This chain's CDR3 is CASSSLDMESSYEQYF. CDR3 in DNA: TGTGCCAGCAGTTCGTTAGATATGGAATCGTCATACGAGCAGTACTTC.

V and J are TRBV7-6 and TRBJ2-2; TRBD2 is a possible D gene (6 bases). The CDR3 extends over 16 amino acids. Trimming removed 4 bases at V and 0 bases at J, with 12 bases between. Germline CDR1 reads SGHVS; CDR2 reads FNYEAQ. The CDR3 here is CASSSRGGANTGELFF. In DNA, the CDR3 is TGTGCCAGCAGCTCCAGAGGCGGGGCGAACACCGGGGAGCTGTTTTTT.

The chain combines TRBV2 with TRBJ2-3; the D is unclear. V gave up 7 bases and J gave up 7 bases, with 9 bases separating them. Germline CDR1 SNHLY, CDR2 FYNNEI. The CDR3 extends over 11 amino acids. This CDR3 reads CASTLQYTQYF. The DNA of the CDR3 is TGTGCCAGCACCCTACAATATACGCAGTATTTT. Full variable domain (rest looked up from reference TRBV2 and TRBJ2-3): EPEVTQTPSHQVTQMGQEVILRCVPISNHLYFYWYRQILGQKVEFLVSFYNNEISEKSEIFDDQFSVERPDGSNFTLKIRSTKLEDSAMYFCASTLQYTQYFGPGTRLTVL.

This clonotype was found many times. The rearrangement joins TRBV12-3 or TRBV12-4 to TRBJ2-6; no clear D gene. CDR3 length: 13 amino acids. The V and J ends lost 3 bases and 3 bases respectively, with 3 bases between them. In DNA form, the CDR3 reads TGTGCCAGCAGTTTTGTTGGGGCCAACGTCCTGACTTTC. This codes for CASSFVGANVLTF.

The chain links TRBV7-2 to TRBJ2-5; 10 bases match TRBD2. Germline V lookup: CDR1 SGHTA, CDR2 FQGNSA. This CDR3 has 15 residues. V lost 8 bases and J lost 5; bases outside the gene matches: 11. The CDR3 loop reads CASGPGLAIRETQYF. The CDR3, as DNA: TGTGCCAGCGGACCGGGACTAGCGATTAGGGAGACCCAGTACTTC.

The chain uses TRBV7-4 and TRBJ1-6; 10 bases align to TRBD1. Trimming took 5 bases from V and 4 from J; bases not matched to a gene: 17. The V gene's germline CDR1 is SGHVT and CDR2 SQSDAQ. The CDR3 sequence is 20 residues long. CDR3 sequence: CASSDLRDRGPKTYNSPLHF. CDR3 sequence (DNA): TGTGCCAGCAGCGACCTCCGGGACAGGGGTCCTAAGACTTATAATTCACCCCTCCACTTT.

The J gene is TRBJ2-2, the V gene TRBV12-3 or TRBV12-4; 7 bases match TRBD1. The V and J ends lost 6 bases and 9 bases, in that order; junction bases with no gene match: 10. This CDR3 has 14 residues. The CDR3 loop is CASSRYRGYRELFF. The CDR3 bases are TGTGCCAGCAGCCGCTACAGGGGCTACAGGGAGCTGTTTTTT.

This chain connects TRBV18 to TRBJ2-7, with no clear D. The germline V gene encodes CDR1 KGHSH and CDR2 LQKENI. The CDR3 sequence is 13 residues long. With 2 bases removed from V and 3 bases from J, the gap between germline ends came to 8 bases. CDR3 region: CASSPSRLYEQYF. In nucleotides, the CDR3 is TGTGCCAGCTCACCATCCAGACTCTACGAGCAGTACTTC.

The V gene is TRBV4-3, the J gene TRBJ2-3, with 8 bases identical to TRBD1. CDR3 length equals 17 residues. Germline-derived CDR1 and CDR2 are LGHNA and YSLEER. V gave up 5 bases and J gave up 0 bases; unmatched junction bases: 10. This CDR3 reads CASSYELWTGSTDTQYF. CDR3 nucleotide sequence: TGCGCCAGCAGCTACGAACTTTGGACAGGGAGCACAGATACGCAGTATTTT.

This chain joins TRBV7-3 and TRBJ2-3, with 7 bases matching TRBD2. Per germline, CDR1 SGHTA and CDR2 FQGTGA. The CDR3 is 15 residues long. Unmatched junction bases numbered 9, after V lost 4 bases and J lost 5 bases. CDR3 sequence: CASSSNGAGEDTQYF. CDR3 bases: TGTGCCAGCAGCTCGAATGGGGCGGGAGAAGATACGCAGTATTTT. Full variable domain (missing parts from reference TRBV7-3 and TRBJ2-3): GAGVSQTPSNKVTEKGKYVELRCDPISGHTALYWYRQSLGQGPEFLIYFQGTGAADDSGLPNDRFFAVRPEGSVSTLKIQRTERGDSAVYLCASSSNGAGEDTQYFGPGTRLTVL.

The table lists this clonotype with a few counts. V and J are TRBV20-1 and TRBJ1-1; 7 bases are a match to TRBD1. In germline, CDR1 is DFQATT, CDR2 SNEGSKA (reference sequence). The CDR3 is 12 amino acids. Losses at the gene ends were 6 bases for V and 6 bases for J; bases not matched to a gene: 7. Here the CDR3 reads CSAIQGLAEAFF. The CDR3 DNA is TGCAGTGCAATACAGGGGCTGGCTGAAGCTTTCTTT.

This sequence joins TRBV5-1 and TRBJ1-5; the D is unclear. The CDR3 runs to 13 residues. CDR1 SGHRS and CDR2 YFSETQ come from the germline V gene. The germline V and J ends were trimmed by 0 bases and 7 bases, with 8 bases remaining between them. The CDR3 sequence is CASSLVGEQPQHF. The CDR3 DNA is TGCGCCAGCAGCTTGGTTGGGGAGCAGCCCCAGCATTTT.

This sequence joins TRBV20-1 and TRBJ2-7; D remains unclear. Trimming stripped 3 bases from V and 3 bases from J, with 9 bases between. Germline-derived CDR1 and CDR2 are DFQATT and SNEGSKA (reference sequence). The CDR3 consists of 12 residues. The CDR3 region has the DNA TGCAGTGCTAGCCGCAGTAACTACGAGCAGTACTTC. This encodes CSASRSNYEQYF.

The chain has TRBV11-2 and TRBJ1-5; 10 bases fit TRBD1. The CDR3 sequence is 18 residues long. V lost 6 bases and J lost 2; bases outside the gene matches: 13. Germline assignment: CDR1 SGHAT and CDR2 FQNNGV. The CDR3 spells CASSVTGGYRYGNQPQHF. The CDR3, as DNA: TGTGCCAGCAGTGTGACAGGGGGCTATCGGTACGGCAATCAGCCCCAGCATTTT.

As concerns this clonotype: A much larger clone is a single base away; this may be a read error. This rearrangement joins TRBV20-1 to TRBJ2-5; TRBD2 agrees at 7 bases. V was pared by 0 bases and J by 5 bases, with 9 bases of the junction left unmatched. Germline CDR1 DFQATT, CDR2 SNEGSKA (reference sequence). The CDR3 has 15 residues. The CDR3 loop is CSARDLEGGQETQYF. The CDR3, as DNA: TGCAGTGCTAGAGATTTGGAGGGAGGGCAGGAGACCCAGTACTTC.

This clonotype was counted between two and nine times. The J gene is TRBJ2-4, the V gene TRBV12-3 or TRBV12-4; 7 bases line up with TRBD1. V trimming: 5 bases; J trimming: 0 bases; junction bases outside the gene matches: 7. CDR3 length: 16 residues. CDR3 in DNA: TGTGCCAGCAGTCCCCAGACAGGGATAGCCAAAAACATTCAGTACTTC. Translation gives CASSPQTGIAKNIQYF.

This chain joins TRBV7-2 and TRBJ2-1, with 11 bases lining up with TRBD1. V lost 4 bases, J lost 9 bases, and 8 bases stayed unmatched. The CDR3 covers 15 residues. The germline V gene has CDR1 SGHTA and CDR2 FQGNSA. The CDR3 protein is CASSYWTGGQAEQFF. For the CDR3, the DNA is TGTGCCAGCAGCTATTGGACAGGGGGCCAGGCTGAGCAGTTCTTC.

This clonotype was observed a few times. V and J are TRBV4-3 and TRBJ2-1; TRBD2 matches at 9 bases. V gave up 0 bases and J gave up 7 bases; unmatched junction bases: 10. CDR1 and CDR2 from the germline V gene are LGHNA and YSLEER. The CDR3 consists of 17 residues. CDR3 sequence: CASSQDGALAGTNEQFF. In nucleotides, the CDR3 is TGCGCCAGCAGCCAAGACGGGGCGCTAGCGGGAACTAATGAGCAGTTCTTC.

The genes are TRBV7-2 and TRBJ2-7; TRBD2 matches 10 bases. The CDR3 covers 16 residues. Looked up from germline, CDR1 is SGHTA and CDR2 is FQGNSA. V was pared by 4 bases and J by 3 bases, with 9 bases of the junction left unmatched. The CDR3 loop reads CASSYSQRGGLYEQYF. As DNA, the CDR3 is TGTGCCAGCAGCTACTCCCAGCGGGGGGGACTCTACGAGCAGTACTTC.

This clonotype was seen repeatedly, ten times or more. The rearrangement joins TRBV29-1 to TRBJ1-3; tentative D call: TRBD1 (5 bases). This CDR3 contains 14 residues. Between the trimmed V and J ends, which lost 3 bases and 1 base, there was a span of 10 bases. CDR1 SQVTM and CDR2 ANQGSEA come from the germline V gene. In DNA form, the CDR3 reads TGCAGCGTTGATTCAGCAGGGTCTGGAAACACCATATATTTT. This translates into CSVDSAGSGNTIYF.

This chain links TRBV5-1 with TRBJ2-2; possible D gene TRBD1, 5 bases. This CDR3 is built from 15 residues. Germline assignment: CDR1 SGHRS and CDR2 YFSETQ. V lost 2 bases, J lost 6 bases, and 14 bases lay in between. In DNA, the CDR3 is TGCGCCAGCAGCTTCCAGGGTAGTCTTCCCGGGGAGCTGTTTTTT. Translating gives CASSFQGSLPGELFF. Complete variable domain (other parts from reference TRBV5-1 and TRBJ2-2): KAGVTQTPRYLIKTRGQQVTLSCSPISGHRSVSWYQQTPGQGLQFLFEYFSETQRNKGNFPGRFSGRQFSNSRSEMNVSTLELGDSALYLCASSFQGSLPGELFFGEGSRLTVL.

This chain uses TRBV20-1 with TRBJ1-4, with D perhaps TRBD1 (5 bases). The CDR3 spans 14 residues. Trimming shortened V by 4 bases and J by 6 bases, and 15 bases separated the two germline ends. The germline gives CDR1 DFQATT, CDR2 SNEGSKA (reference sequence). CDR3 nucleotides: TGCAGTGCTATATCGAGGGACTCGGATGAAAAACTGTTTTTT. As protein: CSAISRDSDEKLFF.

This clonotype was found many times. This chain uses TRBV29-1 with TRBJ2-7; tentatively, D is TRBD1 or TRBD2 (5 bases each). In germline, CDR1 is SQVTM, CDR2 ANQGSEA. CDR3 size: 13 residues. Trimming removed 2 bases at V and 2 bases at J, with 10 bases between. For the CDR3, the DNA is TGCAGCGTTGAAAAGGGGAGTCCCTACGAGCAGTACTTC. Residues: CSVEKGSPYEQYF.

In its sample, this clonotype was seen a few times. V gene TRBV20-1 combines with J gene TRBJ2-5, with D hard to call. V was trimmed by 4 bases and J by 3 bases, leaving 12 bases between them. Germline lookup yields CDR1 DFQATT and CDR2 SNEGSKA (reference sequence). The CDR3 extends over 13 amino acids. Here the CDR3 reads CSAMVANEETQYF. CDR3 DNA sequence: TGCAGTGCTATGGTGGCGAATGAAGAGACCCAGTACTTC.